This T cell receptor beta chain was captured in a study of OX40 agonist ivuxolimab in advanced cancers. Study-wide background: Prior therapy, whether anti-PD-1, anti-PD-L1 or anti-CTLA-4, was allowed, and under 50% had some.

Assay: immunoSEQ multiplex PCR; the TCRdb copy retains only in-frame clones and omits some. The table shows 50,000 or so clones, with approximately 92% occurring only once. V was trimmed by 4 bases and J by 1 base, leaving 16 bases between them. Germline-derived CDR1 and CDR2 are SGHDN and FVKESK. The CDR3 runs 16 residues. The receptor comes from an adult with an advanced solid tumor such as melanoma, head and neck, liver or kidney cancer. This chain links TRBV14 with TRBJ2-5; weak D call: TRBD2 (6 bases). The source material was CD4+ or CD8+ T cells sorted from blood, sampled in a trial of the OX40 agonist ivuxolimab. The CDR3 is CASSLQRTSTQETQYF. DNA for the CDR3: TGTGCCAGCAGCCTCCAGCGCACTAGCACCCAAGAGACCCAGTACTTC.